This T cell receptor beta chain was sequenced in a study of Graves' ophthalmopathy and Graves' hyperthyroidism. Study details: Peripheral blood was gathered at first diagnosis, ahead of any treatment whatsoever. Study-wide points: In predicting ophthalmopathy progression, the model reached 70.59% sensitivity and 72% to 85% specificity. Ophthalmopathy versus stable hyperthyroidism: 13-signature model gave around 90% sensitivity, less than 82% specificity.

The CDR3 runs to 16 residues. V lost 1 base and J 0 bases, leaving 12 bases between the germline ends. Germline assignment: CDR1 LNHDA and CDR2 SQIVND (reference sequence). This clonotype has a count of ten or more. No antigen is known for it. RNA transcripts served as template for amplifying TCR beta CDR3 sequences. A first-round RT-PCR used HTBI primers, followed by a second-round multiplex PCR. MiXCR, applied by TCRdb to the multiplex PCR reads, yields one record per CDR3 protein. Of around 400,000 distinct CDR3 sequences in the sample, about 17% were seen once. The sequence derives from a young woman with Graves' ophthalmopathy. The rearrangement uses TRBV19 and TRBJ2-5, with D perhaps assigned TRBD1 or TRBD2 (5 bases each). The sequenced sample was peripheral blood. The CDR3 sequence is CASSIGDRGYQETQYF. As DNA, the CDR3 is TGTGCCAGTAGTATAGGGGACCGTGGATACCAAGAGACCCAGTACTTC.